Listed below are T cell receptor beta chains from one sample, sequenced in a study of vaccination effects on CD4 cells after COVID-19. These receptors lack a known antigen. Method: immunoSEQ multiplex PCR; TCRdb's copy keeps in-frame clones and lacks some. There are about 46,000 clones in the sample; 70% to 75% occur only once, and 8.6% lies in the top ten. Sequences were derived from CD4+ T cells from PBMCs cultured without peptide, sampled before COVID-19 vaccination. Source of these receptors: a human donor who had a prior SARS-CoV-2 infection. Both conserved end residues are part of each CDR3. Fields, in order: clone size, D gene, J gene, V gene, CDR3 protein, CDR3 DNA. The D gene is left open where the match is weak. Rows may omit the clone size; those that give it use once, few, many or a size class.

>-|TRBD2|TRBJ2-2|TRBV27
CASSPLAGGWSGELFF
TGTGCCAGCAGTCCGCTAGCGGGAGGATGGTCCGGGGAGCTGTTTTTT
>-|TRBD1|TRBJ1-1|TRBV9
CASGSLEGQPNTEAFF
TGTGCCAGCGGCTCCTTAGAGGGACAGCCGAACACTGAAGCTTTCTTT
>-|-|TRBJ2-6|TRBV5-1
CASSWGPHGSGANVLTF
TGCGCCAGCAGCTGGGGGCCCCACGGCTCTGGGGCCAACGTCCTGACTTTC
>few|TRBD1|TRBJ2-4|TRBV2
CASRHRGTLLAKNIQYF
TGTGCCAGCAGGCACAGGGGGACGTTACTAGCCAAAAACATTCAGTACTTC
>-|-|TRBJ1-6|TRBV6-2/TRBV6-3
CASSYVGSPLHF
TGTGCCAGCAGTTACGTGGGGTCACCCCTCCACTTT
>-|TRBD2|TRBJ2-3|TRBV19
CASSIDRFGGRQYF
TGTGCCAGTAGTATAGATCGGTTCGGGGGGAGGCAGTATTTT
>-|-|TRBJ2-3|TRBV12-5
CASGSPSTDTQYF
TGTGCTAGTGGTTCGCCTAGCACAGATACGCAGTATTTT
>-|-|TRBJ1-2|TRBV6-2/TRBV6-3
CASSYNPEAPITF
TGTGCCAGCAGTTACAACCCGGAGGCCCCCATCACCTTC
>-|TRBD2|TRBJ2-6|TRBV19
CASSAPGGSGANVLTF
TGTGCCAGTAGTGCTCCGGGGGGCTCTGGGGCCAACGTCCTGACTTTC
>few|TRBD2|TRBJ2-1|TRBV7-2
CASSPPSGGAGNEQFF
TGTGCCAGCAGCCCCCCTAGCGGGGGGGCGGGGAATGAGCAGTTCTTC
>-|TRBD1|TRBJ1-2|TRBV5-1
CASSLSGGDHGYTF
TGCGCCAGCAGCTTATCAGGGGGCGATCATGGCTACACCTTC
>-|-|TRBJ1-1|TRBV29-1
CSVAGRYTEAFF
TGCAGCGTCGCTGGAAGATACACTGAAGCTTTCTTT
>-|TRBD1|TRBJ1-4|TRBV5-4
CASSLATGGTVVGKLFF
TGTGCCAGCAGCTTGGCTACGGGGGGGACAGTTGTCGGAAAACTGTTTTTT
>few|TRBD1|TRBJ2-3|TRBV19
CASSRRRRQGRMDTQYF
TGTGCCAGTAGTAGACGGAGGAGACAGGGACGGATGGATACGCAGTATTTT
>-|-|TRBJ2-6|TRBV19
CASSDPGSGANVLTF
TGTGCCAGTAGTGACCCAGGCTCTGGGGCCAACGTCCTGACTTTC
>once|-|TRBJ2-7|TRBV11-3
CASSTIGLISYEQYF
TGTGCCAGCAGCACCATAGGACTCATATCCTACGAGCAGTACTTC
>-|-|TRBJ1-1|TRBV10-3
CAISERLPVQSNTEAFF
TGTGCCATCAGTGAACGGTTGCCCGTACAATCGAACACTGAAGCTTTCTTT
>-|-|TRBJ1-2|TRBV18
CASSPGRDDYGYTF
TGTGCCAGCTCACCGGGCAGGGACGACTATGGCTACACCTTC
>-|TRBD1|TRBJ1-2|TRBV2
CASSDWDRRTFNYGYTF
TGTGCCAGCAGTGACTGGGACAGGCGGACTTTTAACTATGGCTACACCTTC
>-|-|TRBJ2-7|TRBV4-3
CASSRAAGRSEEQYF
TGCGCCAGCAGCCGAGCGGCGGGTCGATCCGAAGAGCAGTACTTC
>once|TRBD2|TRBJ2-5|TRBV6-5
CATQRAGGRGETQYF
TGTGCCACCCAACGTGCGGGAGGCCGGGGAGAGACCCAGTACTTC
>-|-|TRBJ2-7|TRBV2
CASSDRHKARNYEQYF
TGTGCCAGCAGTGATCGGCATAAAGCAAGAAACTACGAGCAGTACTTC
>-|-|TRBJ2-1|TRBV3-1/TRBV3-2
CASSQVASTYNEQFF
TGTGCCAGCAGCCAAGTCGCCAGTACCTACAATGAGCAGTTCTTC
>-|-|TRBJ2-7|TRBV21-1
CASSKGGLARYEQYF
TGTGCCAGCAGCAAAGGGGGACTAGCGCGATACGAGCAGTACTTC
>-|TRBD2|TRBJ2-5|TRBV7-2
CASSLFSPSGRGETQYF
TGTGCCAGCAGCTTATTTTCGCCCAGCGGGAGGGGAGAGACCCAGTACTTC
>-|-|TRBJ1-3|TRBV6-1
CASSELRPASGNTIYF
TGTGCCAGCAGTGAATTGCGACCAGCCTCTGGAAACACCATATATTTT
>few|-|TRBJ1-2|TRBV11-3
CASSLGGQPYGYTF
TGTGCCAGCAGCTTAGGTGGACAACCATATGGCTACACCTTC
>-|-|TRBJ2-5|TRBV5-4
CASSLVGGGQETQYF
TGTGCCAGCAGCTTGGTCGGGGGAGGTCAAGAGACCCAGTACTTC
>few|-|TRBJ2-7|TRBV5-4
CASSFYRSAGIYEQYF
TGTGCCAGCAGCTTCTACCGGTCCGCAGGGATCTACGAGCAGTACTTC
>once|-|TRBJ1-2|TRBV7-9
CASSSGPHYGYTF
TGTGCCAGCAGCTCAGGCCCGCATTATGGCTACACCTTC
>-|-|TRBJ1-3|TRBV10-3
CAISESRNTIYF
TGTGCCATCAGTGAGTCAAGGAACACCATATATTTT
>-|-|TRBJ2-1|TRBV19
CASSIRWGLGNEQFF
TGTGCCAGTAGTATTCGGTGGGGGCTGGGCAATGAGCAGTTCTTC
>-|TRBD2|TRBJ2-7|TRBV5-3
CARSFRTSGLGEQYF
TGTGCCAGAAGCTTCCGGACTAGCGGGTTGGGGGAGCAGTACTTC
>-|-|TRBJ1-3|TRBV9
CASSVGVWGNSGNTIYF
TGTGCCAGCAGCGTAGGGGTGTGGGGAAACTCTGGAAACACCATATATTTT
>-|TRBD1|TRBJ2-6|TRBV5-1
CASSLGRGSLGANVLTF
TGCGCCAGCAGCTTGGGCAGGGGGTCCCTTGGGGCCAACGTCCTGACTTTC
>-|-|TRBJ2-5|TRBV19
CASSRGAQETQYF
TGTGCCAGTAGCCGGGGAGCCCAAGAGACCCAGTACTTC
>-|-|TRBJ2-1|TRBV12-3/TRBV12-4
CASSYRAYNEQFF
TGTGCCAGCAGCTACAGGGCCTACAATGAGCAGTTCTTC